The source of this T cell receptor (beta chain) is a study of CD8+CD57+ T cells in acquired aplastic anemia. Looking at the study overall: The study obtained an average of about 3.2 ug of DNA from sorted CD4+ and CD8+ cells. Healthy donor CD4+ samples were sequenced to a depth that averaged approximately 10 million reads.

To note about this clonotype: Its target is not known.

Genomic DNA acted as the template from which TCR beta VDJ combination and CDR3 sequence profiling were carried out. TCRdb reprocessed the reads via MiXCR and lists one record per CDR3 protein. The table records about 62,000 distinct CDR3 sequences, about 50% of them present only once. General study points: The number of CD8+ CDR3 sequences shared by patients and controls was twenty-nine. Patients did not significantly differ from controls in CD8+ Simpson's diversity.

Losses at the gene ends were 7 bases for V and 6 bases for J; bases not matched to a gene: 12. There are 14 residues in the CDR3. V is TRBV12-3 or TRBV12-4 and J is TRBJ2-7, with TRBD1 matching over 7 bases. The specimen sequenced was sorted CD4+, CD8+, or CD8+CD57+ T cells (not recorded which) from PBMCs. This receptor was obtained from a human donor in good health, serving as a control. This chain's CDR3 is CASIQDRDSGEQYF. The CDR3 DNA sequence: TGTGCCAGCATCCAAGACAGGGATTCGGGCGAGCAGTACTTC.